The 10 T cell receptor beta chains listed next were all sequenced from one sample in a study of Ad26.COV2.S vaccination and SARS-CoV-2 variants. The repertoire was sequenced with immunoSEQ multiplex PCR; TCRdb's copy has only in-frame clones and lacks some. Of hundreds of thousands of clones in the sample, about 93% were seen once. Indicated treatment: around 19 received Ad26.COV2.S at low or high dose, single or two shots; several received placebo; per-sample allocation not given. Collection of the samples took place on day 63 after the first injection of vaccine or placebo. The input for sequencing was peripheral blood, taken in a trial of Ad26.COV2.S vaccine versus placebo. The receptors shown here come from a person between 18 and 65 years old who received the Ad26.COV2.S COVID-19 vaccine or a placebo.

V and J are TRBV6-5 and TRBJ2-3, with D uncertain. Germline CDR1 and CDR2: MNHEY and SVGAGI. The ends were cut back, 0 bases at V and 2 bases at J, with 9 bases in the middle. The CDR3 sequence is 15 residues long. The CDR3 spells CASSYSVGFTDTQYF. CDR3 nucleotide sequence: TGTGCCAGCAGTTACTCGGTCGGATTCACAGATACGCAGTATTTT.

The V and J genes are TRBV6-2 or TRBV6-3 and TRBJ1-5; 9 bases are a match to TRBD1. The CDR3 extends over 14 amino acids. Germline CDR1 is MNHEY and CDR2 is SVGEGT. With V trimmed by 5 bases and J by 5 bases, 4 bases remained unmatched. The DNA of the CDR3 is TGTGCCAGCAGTCAGGGGACAGGGCATCAGCCCCAGCATTTT. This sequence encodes CASSQGTGHQPQHF.

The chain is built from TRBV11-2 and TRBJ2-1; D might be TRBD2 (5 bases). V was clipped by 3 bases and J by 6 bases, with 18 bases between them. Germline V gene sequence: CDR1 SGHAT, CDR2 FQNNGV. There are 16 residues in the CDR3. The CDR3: CASSFRGSVGVNEQFF. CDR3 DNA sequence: TGTGCCAGCAGCTTCCGGGGTAGCGTGGGAGTCAATGAGCAGTTCTTC.

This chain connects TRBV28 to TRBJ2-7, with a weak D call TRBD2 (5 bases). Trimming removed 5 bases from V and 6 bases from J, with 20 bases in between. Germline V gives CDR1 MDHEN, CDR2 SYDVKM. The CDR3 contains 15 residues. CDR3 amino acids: CASSLGVMVTREQYF. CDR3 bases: TGTGCCAGCAGTCTCGGGGTGATGGTGACTCGCGAGCAGTACTTC. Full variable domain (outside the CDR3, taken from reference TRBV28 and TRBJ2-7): DVKVTQSSRYLVKRTGEKVFLECVQDMDHENMFWYRQDPGLGLRLIYFSYDVKMKEKGDIPEGYSVSREKKERFSLILESASTNQTSMYLCASSLGVMVTREQYFGPGTRLTVT.

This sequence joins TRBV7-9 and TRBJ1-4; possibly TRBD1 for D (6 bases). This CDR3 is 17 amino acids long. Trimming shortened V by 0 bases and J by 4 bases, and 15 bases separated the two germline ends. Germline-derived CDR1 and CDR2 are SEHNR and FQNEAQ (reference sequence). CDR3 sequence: CASSLAAGAALNEKLFF. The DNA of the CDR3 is TGTGCCAGCAGCTTAGCGGCGGGGGCCGCACTTAATGAAAAACTGTTTTTT.

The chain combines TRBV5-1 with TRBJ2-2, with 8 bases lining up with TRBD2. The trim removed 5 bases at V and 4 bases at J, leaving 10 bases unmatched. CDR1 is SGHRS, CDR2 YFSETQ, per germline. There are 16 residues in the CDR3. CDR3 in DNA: TGCGCCAGCAGTCCTACCCTAGCGGGCCCCACCGGGGAGCTGTTTTTT. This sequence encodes CASSPTLAGPTGELFF. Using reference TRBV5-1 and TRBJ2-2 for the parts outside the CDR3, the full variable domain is KAGVTQTPRYLIKTRGQQVTLSCSPISGHRSVSWYQQTPGQGLQFLFEYFSETQRNKGNFPGRFSGRQFSNSRSEMNVSTLELGDSALYLCASSPTLAGPTGELFFGEGSRLTVL.

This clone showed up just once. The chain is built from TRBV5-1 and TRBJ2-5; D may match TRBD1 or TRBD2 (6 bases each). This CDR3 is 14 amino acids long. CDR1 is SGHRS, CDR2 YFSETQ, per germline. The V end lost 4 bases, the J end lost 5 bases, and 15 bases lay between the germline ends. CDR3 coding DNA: TGCGCCAGCAGCCCCGAACAGGGACTGGAGACCCAGTACTTC. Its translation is CASSPEQGLETQYF.

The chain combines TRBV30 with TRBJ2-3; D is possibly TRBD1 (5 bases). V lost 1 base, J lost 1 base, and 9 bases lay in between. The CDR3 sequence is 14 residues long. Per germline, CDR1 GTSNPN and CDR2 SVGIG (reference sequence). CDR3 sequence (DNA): TGTGCCTGGAGTGGCTGGGGCGGCACAGATACGCAGTATTTT. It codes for CAWSGWGGTDTQYF.

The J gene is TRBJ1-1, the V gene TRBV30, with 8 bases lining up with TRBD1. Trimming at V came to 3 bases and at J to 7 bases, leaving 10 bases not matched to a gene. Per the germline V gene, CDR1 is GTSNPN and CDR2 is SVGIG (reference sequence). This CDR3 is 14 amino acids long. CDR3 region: CAWSTKTGEVEAFF. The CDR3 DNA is TGTGCCTGGAGCACAAAGACAGGGGAAGTTGAAGCTTTCTTT.

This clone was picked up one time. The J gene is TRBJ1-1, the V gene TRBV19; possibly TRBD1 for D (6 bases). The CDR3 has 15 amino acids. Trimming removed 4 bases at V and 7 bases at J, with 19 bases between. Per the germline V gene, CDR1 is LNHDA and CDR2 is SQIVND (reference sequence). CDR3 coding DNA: TGTGCCAGTAGTAAAGGGGGAAGCGCGGTTCTTGAAGCTTTCTTT. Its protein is CASSKGGSAVLEAFF.